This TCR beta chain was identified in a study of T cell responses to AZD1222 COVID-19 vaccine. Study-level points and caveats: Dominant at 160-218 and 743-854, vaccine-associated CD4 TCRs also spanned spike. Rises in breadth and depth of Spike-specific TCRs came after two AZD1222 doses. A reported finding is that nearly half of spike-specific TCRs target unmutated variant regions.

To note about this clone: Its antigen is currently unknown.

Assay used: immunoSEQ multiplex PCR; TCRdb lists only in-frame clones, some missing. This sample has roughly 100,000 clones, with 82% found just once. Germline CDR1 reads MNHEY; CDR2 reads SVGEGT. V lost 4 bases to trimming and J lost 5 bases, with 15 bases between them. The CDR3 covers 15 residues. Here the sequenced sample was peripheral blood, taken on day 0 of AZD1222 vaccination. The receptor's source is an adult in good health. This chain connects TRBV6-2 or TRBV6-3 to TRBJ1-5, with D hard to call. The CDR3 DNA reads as TGTGCCAGCAGTTGGATTGGGATGGGAGATCAGCCCCAGCATTTT. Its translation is CASSWIGMGDQPQHF.